Below are 19 T cell receptor beta chains sequenced from a single sample in a study of blood T cells in healthy people across ages. Primed by a sample-barcoded 5' primer and a J-beta primer mix, a second PCR proceeded for roughly 6 to 12 cycles. TCRdb redid the calling of the 5' RACE reads with MiXCR, one entry per CDR3 protein. The sample includes about 1.5 million distinct CDR3 sequences, 35% to 45% of them seen just once. Sequenced: blood. The receptors come from a woman between 18 and 29 years old in good health.

Regarding this clonotype: Germline is not matched at one junction end, which may reflect a read error. The V call is TRBV20-1, the J call TRBJ1-5; D not resolved. Per germline, CDR1 DFQATT and CDR2 SNEGSKA (reference sequence). This CDR3 region has 14 residues. CDR3 in DNA: TGCAGTGTCGAGGCCCTGGGTAGCGATCAGCCCCAGCATTTT. Translating gives CSVEALGSDQPQHF.

The V and J genes are TRBV9 and TRBJ2-5, with 8 bases aligning to TRBD1. The end of the DNA is better explained by TRBJ2-7, so the J call may be wrong. This CDR3 is 15 amino acids long. The germline V gene has CDR1 SGDLS and CDR2 YYNGEE. CDR3 loop: CASSKGDRTRYEQYF. CDR3 DNA sequence: TGTGCCAGCAGCAAGGGGGACAGGACAAGATACGAGCAGTACTTC.

This clonotype appeared a single time. The V gene is TRBV7-9, the J gene TRBJ1-4; possibly TRBD1 for D (5 bases). The CDR3 is 17 amino acids. Germline CDR1 SEHNR, CDR2 FQNEAQ (reference sequence). Trimming removed 5 bases at V and 8 bases at J, with 24 bases between. CDR3 nucleotide sequence: TGTGCCAGCAGCCCCCGAACTGAGACGGGAAGGGGAGAAAAACTGTTTTTT. It is translated as CASSPRTETGRGEKLFF.

This clonotype occurred a few times. V usage is TRBV20-1 and J usage is TRBJ2-3; D uncertain. The CDR3 spans 11 residues. Trimming took off 4 bases at V and 2 bases at J, with 4 bases between the two ends. Germline V lookup: CDR1 DFQATT, CDR2 SNEGSKA (reference sequence). CDR3 sequence reads: CSATSTDTQYF. Here the CDR3 DNA reads TGCAGTGCTACCTCCACAGATACGCAGTATTTT.

This clonotype was seen many times. The rearrangement uses TRBV27 and TRBJ1-5; unclear D gene. The CDR3 spans 13 residues. CDR1 is MNHEY, CDR2 SMNVEV, per germline (reference sequence). Trimming left V 8 bases short and J 0 bases short, with 8 bases between. CDR3 bases: TGTGCCAGCTCATGGGATAGCAATCAGCCCCAGCATTTT. Translation gives CASSWDSNQPQHF.

A word on this clonotype: Just one base apart from a much larger clone, this may be a read error. The V and J genes are TRBV27 and TRBJ2-5; a possible D gene is TRBD2 (6 bases). Germline values: CDR1 MNHEY, CDR2 SMNVEV (reference sequence). The CDR3 sequence is 16 residues long. The CDR3 loop is CASSPITGDVKETRYF. CDR3 nucleotide sequence: TGTGCCAGCAGTCCGATTACGGGGGATGTAAAAGAGACCCGGTACTTC.

This clonotype came up a few times. CDR3 sequence reads: CASSKRGAENNEQFF. DNA for the CDR3: TGTGCCAGCAGCAAACGGGGGGCCGAAAACAATGAGCAGTTCTTC. The chain uses TRBV7-9 and TRBJ2-1; a possible D gene is TRBD2 (7 bases). V was cut by 5 bases and J by 5 bases, with 16 bases left in between. Germline V gene data show CDR1 as SEHNR and CDR2 as FQNEAQ (reference sequence). The CDR3 runs to 15 residues.

This chain uses TRBV7-2 with TRBJ1-6; D is unresolved. Germline V lookup: CDR1 SGHTA, CDR2 FQGNSA. With 5 bases removed from V and 7 bases from J, the gap between germline ends came to 21 bases. The CDR3 covers 17 residues. This CDR3 is CASSLTVPTILNSPLHF. In DNA, the CDR3 is TGTGCCAGCAGCCTCACCGTCCCTACCATCCTCAATTCACCCCTCCACTTT.

The chain joins TRBV24-1 to TRBJ2-5; the match to TRBD2 covers 8 bases. CDR1 is KGHDR and CDR2 is SFDVKD in the germline V gene. J was trimmed by 11 bases and V by 2 bases; bases with no gene match: 15. The CDR3 is made up of 16 amino acids. In DNA, the CDR3 is TGTGCCACCAGTGATTCGGCGGGAGGTCCCTCTGTTGAGCAGTACTTC. Its translation: CATSDSAGGPSVEQYF.

This clonotype showed up just a few times. This chain connects TRBV5-1 to TRBJ2-3, with D unresolved. The V and J ends lost 1 base and 3 bases respectively, with 12 bases between them. Germline CDR1 SGHRS, CDR2 YFSETQ. The CDR3 sequence is 15 residues long. The CDR3: CASSLNVQKTDTQYF. In nucleotides, the CDR3 is TGCGCCAGCAGCTTGAACGTACAGAAGACAGATACGCAGTATTTT.

The chain links TRBV20-1 to TRBJ1-1, with 7 bases fitting TRBD1. There are 14 residues in the CDR3. J gave up 0 bases and V 5 bases, and 6 bases lay outside the gene matches. Germline lookup yields CDR1 DFQATT and CDR2 SNEGSKA (reference sequence). CDR3 sequence: CSAPGTDVNTEAFF. In nucleotides, the CDR3 is TGCAGTGCTCCCGGGACAGACGTGAACACTGAAGCTTTCTTT.

This clonotype was seen at least ten times. This chain uses TRBV27 with TRBJ2-7; D might be TRBD1 (6 bases). Trimming stripped 7 bases from V and 7 bases from J, with 23 bases between. This CDR3 region has 15 residues. CDR1 is MNHEY and CDR2 is SMNVEV in the germline V gene (reference sequence). CDR3 amino acids: CASTLSGTTQGEQYF. CDR3 DNA sequence: TGTGCCAGCACTCTCTCCGGGACAACCCAGGGGGAGCAGTACTTC.

This clonotype showed up just once. This chain joins TRBV7-3 and TRBJ2-2, with TRBD2 identical over 7 bases. CDR3 length: 15 residues. Germline CDR1 is SGHTA and CDR2 is FQGTGA. The junction had 4 bases not matched to a gene; V was cut back by 5 bases and J by 1 base. Here the CDR3 DNA reads TGTGCCAGCAGCCAGACTAGCTGGAACACCGGGGAGCTGTTTTTT. It translates to CASSQTSWNTGELFF.

The chain employs TRBV20-1 and TRBJ2-7; D gene uncertain. The V gene's germline CDR1 is DFQATT and CDR2 SNEGSKA (reference sequence). This CDR3 is built from 12 residues. With 6 bases removed from V and 1 base from J, the gap between germline ends came to 10 bases. The CDR3 coding sequence is TGCAGTGCCCCGATAGGGTCCTACGAGCAGTACTTC. Residues: CSAPIGSYEQYF.

V usage is TRBV5-5 and J usage is TRBJ2-2, with D unclear. The V gene lost 4 bases and the J gene lost 2 bases, with 9 bases spanning the gap. The CDR3 loop spans 14 amino acids. CDR1 SGHKS and CDR2 YYEKEE come from the germline V gene (reference sequence). CDR3 in DNA: TGTGCCAGCAGCCCGGCGGCTAACACCGGGGAGCTGTTTTTT. Protein product: CASSPAANTGELFF.

The V and J genes are TRBV20-1 and TRBJ2-5; no firm D call. V lost 6 bases and J 5 bases, leaving 13 bases between the germline ends. Germline V gene data show CDR1 as DFQATT and CDR2 as SNEGSKA (reference sequence). The CDR3 has 12 residues. The CDR3 loop reads CSAPKTRETQYF. The CDR3 coding sequence is TGCAGTGCCCCGAAAACCCGGGAGACCCAGTACTTC.

In its sample, this clonotype was seen a few times. J is TRBJ2-1 and V is TRBV7-2; TRBD2 matches at 12 bases. V lost 5 bases and J lost 0; bases outside the gene matches: 8. The germline CDR1 and CDR2 sequences are SGHTA and FQGNSA. The CDR3 is 18 amino acids. DNA for the CDR3: TGTGCCAGCAGCCTAGGACTAGCGGGGCCGAGCTCCTACAATGAGCAGTTCTTC. Amino acids: CASSLGLAGPSSYNEQFF.

Turning to this clonotype: Sequence at one end of the junction differs from germline and may be a read error. This chain connects TRBV4-1 to TRBJ1-4, with D unclear. Germline CDR1 is MGHRA and CDR2 is YSYEKL. The CDR3 is made up of 13 amino acids. The CDR3 coding sequence is TGCGCCAGCACCCAAGCCCCACTTGAAAAACTGTTTTTT. The encoded protein is CASTQAPLEKLFF.

The rearrangement links TRBV28 to TRBJ2-3; 9 nucleotides line up with TRBD1. The CDR3 contains 17 residues. V was clipped by 4 bases and J by 3 bases; unmatched bases: 11. CDR1 is MDHEN and CDR2 is SYDVKM in the germline V gene. The CDR3 nucleotides read TGTGCCAGCAGTTCGTTCCCCGGGACAGGGTTAACAGATACGCAGTATTTT. Translating gives CASSSFPGTGLTDTQYF.